The clone carrying this T cell receptor (beta chain) was recorded at least ten times. This CDR3 spans 15 amino acids. The germline V gene encodes CDR1 MNHNS and CDR2 SASEGT. Trimming cost V 6 bases and J 0 bases, with 9 bases left between them. What was amplified from RNA transcripts were TCR beta CDR3 regions. HTBI primers were used for first-round RT-PCR of the TCR CDR3. From the multiplex PCR reads, TCRdb called clonotypes with MiXCR, one entry per CDR3 protein. The sample shows about 380,000 distinct CDR3 sequences, approximately 13% of them seen only once. The data are from a study of T cells in Graves' hyperthyroidism and ophthalmopathy.

Sample: blood. This clonotype originated in a man aged 25 to 40 with Graves' hyperthyroidism that later progressed to Graves' ophthalmopathy. The chain employs TRBV6-1 and TRBJ2-6, with a tentative D call TRBD1 (5 bases). The CDR3 DNA sequence: TGTGCCAGCAGACCTGACAGCTCTGGGGCCAACGTCCTGACTTTC. This translates into CASRPDSSGANVLTF.